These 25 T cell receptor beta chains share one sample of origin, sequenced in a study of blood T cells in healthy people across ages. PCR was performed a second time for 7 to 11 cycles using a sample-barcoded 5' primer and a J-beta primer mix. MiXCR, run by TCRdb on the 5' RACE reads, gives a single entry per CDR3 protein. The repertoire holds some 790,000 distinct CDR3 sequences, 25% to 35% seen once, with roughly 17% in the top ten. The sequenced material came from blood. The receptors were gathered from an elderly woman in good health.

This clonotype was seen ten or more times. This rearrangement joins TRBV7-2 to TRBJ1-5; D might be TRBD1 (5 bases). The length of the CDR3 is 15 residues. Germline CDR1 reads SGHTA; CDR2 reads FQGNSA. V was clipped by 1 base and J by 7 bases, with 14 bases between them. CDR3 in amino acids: CASSLGSLQGQPQHF. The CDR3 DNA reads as TGTGCCAGCAGCTTAGGGAGCCTCCAGGGACAGCCCCAGCATTTT.

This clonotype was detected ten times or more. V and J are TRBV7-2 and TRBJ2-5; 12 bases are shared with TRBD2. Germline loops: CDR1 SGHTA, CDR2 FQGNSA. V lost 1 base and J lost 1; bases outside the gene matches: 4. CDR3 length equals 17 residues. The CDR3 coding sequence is TGTGCCAGCAGCTTAGTGGGGACTAGCGGGCCCCAAGAGACCCAGTACTTC. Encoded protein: CASSLVGTSGPQETQYF.

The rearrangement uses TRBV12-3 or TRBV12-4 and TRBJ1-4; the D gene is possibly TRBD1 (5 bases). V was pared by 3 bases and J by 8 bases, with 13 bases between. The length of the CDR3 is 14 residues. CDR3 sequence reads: CASSLGRAREKLFF. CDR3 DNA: TGTGCCAGCAGTTTGGGCAGGGCGCGGGAAAAACTGTTTTTT.

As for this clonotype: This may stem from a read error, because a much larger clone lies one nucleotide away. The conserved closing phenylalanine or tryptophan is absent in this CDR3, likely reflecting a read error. CDR3 DNA sequence: TGTGCCAGCAGAATGAGGAGACAGAGCACAGATACGCAGTATTCT. Its translation is CASRMRRQSTDTQYS. The chain couples TRBV12-3 or TRBV12-4 to TRBJ2-3; possibly TRBD1 for D (5 bases). Trimming pared 6 bases from V and 0 bases from J, leaving 13 bases between. CDR3 size: 15 residues.

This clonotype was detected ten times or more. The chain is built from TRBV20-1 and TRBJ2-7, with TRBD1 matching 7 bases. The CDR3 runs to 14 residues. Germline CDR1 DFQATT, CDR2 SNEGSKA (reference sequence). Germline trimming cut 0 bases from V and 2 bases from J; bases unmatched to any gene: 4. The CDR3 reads CSARDYRGAYEQYF. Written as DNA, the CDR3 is TGCAGTGCTAGAGATTACAGGGGCGCCTACGAGCAGTACTTC.

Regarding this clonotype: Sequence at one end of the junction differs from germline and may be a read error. The CDR3 reads CANSLGVANYGYTF. The CDR3 nucleotides read TGCGCCAACAGCTTGGGGGTGGCTAACTATGGCTACACCTTC. The chain uses TRBV5-1 and TRBJ1-2; D perhaps matches TRBD1 (5 bases). The CDR3 spans 14 residues. CDR1 is SGHRS, CDR2 YFSETQ, per germline.

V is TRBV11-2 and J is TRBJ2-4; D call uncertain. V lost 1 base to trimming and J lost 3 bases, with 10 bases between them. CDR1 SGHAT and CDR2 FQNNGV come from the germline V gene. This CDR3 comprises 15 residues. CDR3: CASSLAENLKNIQYF. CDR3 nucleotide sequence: TGTGCCAGCAGCTTAGCGGAAAACCTCAAAAACATTCAGTACTTC.

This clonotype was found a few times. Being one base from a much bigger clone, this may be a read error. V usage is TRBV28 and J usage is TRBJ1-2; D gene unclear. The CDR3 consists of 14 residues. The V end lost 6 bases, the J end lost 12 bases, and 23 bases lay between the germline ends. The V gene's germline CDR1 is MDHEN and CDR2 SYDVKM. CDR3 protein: CASRLGPPRQVDTF. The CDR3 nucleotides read TGTGCCAGCAGGTTAGGGCCCCCTCGGCAGGTCGACACCTTC.

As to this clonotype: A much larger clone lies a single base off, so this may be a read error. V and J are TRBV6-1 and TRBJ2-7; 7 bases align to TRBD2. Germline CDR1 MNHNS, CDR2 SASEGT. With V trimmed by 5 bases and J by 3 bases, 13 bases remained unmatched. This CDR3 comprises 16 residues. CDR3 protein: CASSKAVGGGFYEQYF. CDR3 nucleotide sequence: TGTGCCAGCAGTAAGGCAGTGGGGGGGGGTTTCTACGAGCAGTACTTC.

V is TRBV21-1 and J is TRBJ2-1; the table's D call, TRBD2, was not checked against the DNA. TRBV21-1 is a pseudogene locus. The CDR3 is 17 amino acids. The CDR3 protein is CASSKIKRAGGNNEQFF. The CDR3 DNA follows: TGTGCCAGCAGCAAAATAAAACGAGCGGGGGGCAACAATGAGCAGTTCTTC.

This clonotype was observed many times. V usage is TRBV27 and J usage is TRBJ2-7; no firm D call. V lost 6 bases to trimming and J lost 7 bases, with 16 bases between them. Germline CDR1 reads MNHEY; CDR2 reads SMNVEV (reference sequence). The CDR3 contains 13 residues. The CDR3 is CASRLTILSEQYF. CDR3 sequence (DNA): TGTGCCAGCAGACTTACTATTCTCTCGGAGCAGTACTTC.

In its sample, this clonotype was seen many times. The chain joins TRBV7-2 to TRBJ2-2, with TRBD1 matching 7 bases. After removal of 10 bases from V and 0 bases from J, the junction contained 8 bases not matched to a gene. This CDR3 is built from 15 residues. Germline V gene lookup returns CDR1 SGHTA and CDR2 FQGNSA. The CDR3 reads CATFSGQTNTGELFF. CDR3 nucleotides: TGTGCCACCTTCTCGGGACAGACGAACACCGGGGAGCTGTTTTTT.

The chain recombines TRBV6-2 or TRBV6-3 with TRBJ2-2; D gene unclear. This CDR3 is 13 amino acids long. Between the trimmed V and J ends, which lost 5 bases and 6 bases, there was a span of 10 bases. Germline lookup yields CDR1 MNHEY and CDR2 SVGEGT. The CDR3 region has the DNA TGTGCCAGCAGTCCCGAAGTGGCCGGGGAGCTGTTTTTT. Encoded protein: CASSPEVAGELFF.

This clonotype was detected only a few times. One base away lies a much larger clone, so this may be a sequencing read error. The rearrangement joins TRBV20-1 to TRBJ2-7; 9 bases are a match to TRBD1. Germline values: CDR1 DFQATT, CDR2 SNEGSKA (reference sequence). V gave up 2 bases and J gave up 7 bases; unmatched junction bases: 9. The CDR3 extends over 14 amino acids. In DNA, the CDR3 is TGCAGTGCTAGAACAGGGGGCCTCTCCAATGAGCAGTACTTC. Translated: CSARTGGLSNEQYF.

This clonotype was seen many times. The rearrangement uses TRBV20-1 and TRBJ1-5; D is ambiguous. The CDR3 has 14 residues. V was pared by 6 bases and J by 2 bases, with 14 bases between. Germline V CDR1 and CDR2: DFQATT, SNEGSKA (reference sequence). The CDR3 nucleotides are TGCAGTGCCCGGACCCCGGGTGGCAATCAGCCCCAGCATTTT. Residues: CSARTPGGNQPQHF.

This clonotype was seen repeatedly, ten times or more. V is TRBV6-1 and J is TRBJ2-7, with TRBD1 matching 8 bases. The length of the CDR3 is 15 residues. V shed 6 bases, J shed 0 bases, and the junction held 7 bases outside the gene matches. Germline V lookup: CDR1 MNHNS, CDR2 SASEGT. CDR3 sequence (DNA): TGTGCCAGCAGGCAACAGGGGGTTCTCTCCTACGAGCAGTACTTC. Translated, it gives CASRQQGVLSYEQYF.

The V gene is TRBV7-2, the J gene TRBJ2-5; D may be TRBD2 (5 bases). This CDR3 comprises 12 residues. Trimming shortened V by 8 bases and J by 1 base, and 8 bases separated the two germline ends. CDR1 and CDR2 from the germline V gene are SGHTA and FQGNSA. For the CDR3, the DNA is TGTGCCAGCGCGGCGGGCCAAGAGACCCAGTACTTC. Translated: CASAAGQETQYF.

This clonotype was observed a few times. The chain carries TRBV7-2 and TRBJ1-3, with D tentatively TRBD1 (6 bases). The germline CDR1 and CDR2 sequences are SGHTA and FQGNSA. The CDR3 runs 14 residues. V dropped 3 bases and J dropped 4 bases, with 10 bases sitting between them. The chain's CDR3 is CASSLMGAGNTIYF. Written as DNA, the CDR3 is TGTGCCAGCAGCTTGATGGGGGCCGGAAACACCATATATTTT.

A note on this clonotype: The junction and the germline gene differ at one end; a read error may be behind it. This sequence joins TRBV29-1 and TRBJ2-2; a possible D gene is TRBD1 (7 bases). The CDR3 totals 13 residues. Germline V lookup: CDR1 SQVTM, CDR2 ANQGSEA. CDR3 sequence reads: CSVRQGGAGELIF. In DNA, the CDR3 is TGCAGCGTTCGACAGGGAGGCGCCGGGGAGCTGATTTTT.

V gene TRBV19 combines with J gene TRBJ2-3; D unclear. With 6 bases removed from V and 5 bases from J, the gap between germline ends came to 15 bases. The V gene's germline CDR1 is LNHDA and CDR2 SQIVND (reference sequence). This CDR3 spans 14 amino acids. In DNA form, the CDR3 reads TGTGCCAGTAGCCACGGGCCTACGGGAGATACGCAGTATTTT. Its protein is CASSHGPTGDTQYF.

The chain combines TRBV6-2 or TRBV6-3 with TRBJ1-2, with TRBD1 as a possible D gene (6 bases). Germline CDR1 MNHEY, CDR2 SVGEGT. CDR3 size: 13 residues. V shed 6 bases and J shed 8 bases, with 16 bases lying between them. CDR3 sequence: CASRSGGAGGYTF. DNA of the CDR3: TGTGCCAGCAGGTCCGGGGGGGCCGGCGGCTACACCTTC.

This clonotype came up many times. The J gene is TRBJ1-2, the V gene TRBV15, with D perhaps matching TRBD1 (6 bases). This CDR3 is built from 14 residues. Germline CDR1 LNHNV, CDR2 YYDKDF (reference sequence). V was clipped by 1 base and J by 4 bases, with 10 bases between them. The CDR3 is CATSRGDTTYGYTF. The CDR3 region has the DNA TGTGCCACCAGCAGAGGGGACACCACCTATGGCTACACCTTC.

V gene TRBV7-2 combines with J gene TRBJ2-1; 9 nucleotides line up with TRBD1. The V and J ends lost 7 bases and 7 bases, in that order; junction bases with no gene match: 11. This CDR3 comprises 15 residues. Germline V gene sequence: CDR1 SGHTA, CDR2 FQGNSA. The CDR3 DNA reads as TGTGCCAGCACCAAAACCGGGACAGGGATTAATGAGCAGTTCTTC. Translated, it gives CASTKTGTGINEQFF.

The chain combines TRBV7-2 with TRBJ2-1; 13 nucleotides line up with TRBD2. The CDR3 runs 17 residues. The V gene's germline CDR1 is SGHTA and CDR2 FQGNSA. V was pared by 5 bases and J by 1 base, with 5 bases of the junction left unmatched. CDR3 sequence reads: CASSRPGLAGSYNEQFF. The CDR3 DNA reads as TGTGCCAGCAGCCGACCGGGACTAGCGGGGTCCTACAATGAGCAGTTCTTC. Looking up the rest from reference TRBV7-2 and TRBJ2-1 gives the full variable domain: GAGVSQSPSNKVTEKGKDVELRCDPISGHTALYWYRQSLGQGLEFLIYFQGNSAPDKSGLPSDRFSAERTGGSVSTLTIQRTQQEDSAVYLCASSRPGLAGSYNEQFFGPGTRLTVL.

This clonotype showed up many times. In nucleotides, the CDR3 is TGTGCCAGCAGCTACCTACTCTATGGCTACACCTTC. Translated, it gives CASSYLLYGYTF. The rearrangement joins TRBV7-2 to TRBJ1-2; D unresolved. Germline CDR1 reads SGHTA; CDR2 reads FQGNSA. The ends were cut back, 4 bases at V and 4 bases at J, with 7 bases in the middle. This CDR3 is built from 12 residues.